Listed below are T cell receptor beta chains from one sample, sequenced in a study of CD8+ T cells in alopecia areata. Sequenced by immunoSEQ multiplex PCR; TCRdb stores in-frame clones only, minus some. In the table there are about 200,000 clones, 50% to 60% of which are singletons. The source material was CD4+ T cells sorted from blood, sampled at week 4, from a patient treated with tofacitinib. The receptors were sampled from a human donor with alopecia areata. Both conserved end residues are trimmed from each CDR3.

v_call: TRBV5-6
cdr3_aa: ASSFGSYNEQF

v_call: TRBV15
cdr3_aa: ATSRRNGPETQY

v_call: TRBV2
cdr3_aa: ASSSTVLNTEAF

v_call: TRBV5-1
cdr3_aa: ASSLVMGPSTGELF

v_call: TRBV5-1
cdr3_aa: ASTMGLLGVSSYNEQF

v_call: TRBV30
cdr3_aa: AWSRLSYEQY

v_call: TRBV30
cdr3_aa: AWNHPGQGDYGYT

v_call: TRBV5-1
cdr3_aa: ASREGIEQF

v_call: TRBV30
cdr3_aa: AWSAGQGHQPQH

v_call: TRBV30
cdr3_aa: AWSEDMHNSPLH

v_call: TRBV7-2
cdr3_aa: ASSPQVYEQY

v_call: TRBV4-1
cdr3_aa: ASSRSPTSGGDEQF

v_call: TRBV4-1
cdr3_aa: ASSHLDIISYNEQF

v_call: TRBV19
cdr3_aa: ASSIRGNTGELF

v_call: TRBV5-1
cdr3_aa: ASSSYGGGELF